These T cell receptor beta chains were read from a single sample in a study of early T cells in non-severe SARS-CoV-2 infection. TCRdb re-called the 5' RACE reads with MiXCR, one entry per CDR3 protein. The table shows 45,000 to 55,000 distinct CDR3 sequences, with over 10% occurring only once. The sequenced material came from whole blood. All receptors derive from an adult who was a healthcare worker with PCR-confirmed SARS-CoV-2 infection or an uninfected control (not recorded which). Each CDR3 is given with its conserved first and last residue. The D gene is left open where the match is weak. The size field is filled for only some rows; it gives once, few, many or a size class.

d_gene	v_gene	abundance	j_gene	CDR3aa	CDR3nt
-	TRBV5-1	-	TRBJ1-2	CASSQTLNNYGYTF	TGCGCCAGCAGCCAGACACTCAATAACTATGGCTACACCTTC
TRBD1	TRBV4-2	many	TRBJ1-6	CASSLSTGRNSPLHF	TGTGCCAGCAGCCTGTCGACAGGGCGCAATTCACCCCTCCACTTT
-	TRBV10-3	many	TRBJ2-3	CAISEGPPADTQYF	TGTGCCATCAGTGAGGGACCCCCCGCAGATACGCAGTATTTT
-	TRBV5-4	few	TRBJ1-1	CASSSGLDTEAFF	TGTGCCAGCAGCTCCGGGTTGGACACTGAAGCTTTCTTT
-	TRBV11-2	few	TRBJ2-2	CASSPAGRGFANTGELFF	TGTGCCAGCAGTCCCGCGGGCAGGGGTTTCGCGAACACCGGGGAGCTGTTTTTT
-	TRBV29-1	-	TRBJ2-1	CSAQEGSNEQFF	TGCAGCGCCCAGGAAGGTAGCAATGAGCAGTTCTTC
-	TRBV6-5	-	TRBJ2-1	CASTPRADNEQFF	TGTGCCAGCACCCCCAGGGCCGACAATGAGCAGTTCTTC
-	TRBV5-6	many	TRBJ1-1	CASSPTGLTEAFF	TGTGCCAGCAGCCCCACAGGGTTAACTGAAGCTTTCTTT
TRBD1	TRBV29-1	many	TRBJ1-1	CSVRGGEGAFF	TGCAGCGTTCGAGGGGGCGAGGGAGCTTTCTTT
-	TRBV12-3/TRBV12-4	-	TRBJ1-5	CASRPKWSVNSNQPQHF	TGTGCCAGCAGGCCTAAATGGTCAGTGAATAGCAATCAGCCCCAGCATTTT
TRBD1	TRBV5-1	many	TRBJ2-1	CASRTGTGSNEQFF	TGCGCCAGCAGAACCGGGACAGGATCGAATGAGCAGTTCTTC
TRBD1	TRBV5-6	many	TRBJ1-2	CASSSPLGQAAGYTF	TGTGCCAGCAGCTCGCCCCTGGGACAGGCGGCGGGCTACACCTTC
-	TRBV29-1	-	TRBJ2-1	CSVGGWDEQFF	TGCAGCGTTGGCGGGTGGGATGAGCAGTTCTTC
-	TRBV10-1	-	TRBJ2-3	CAIPHPSTDTQYF	TGCGCCATCCCCCATCCTAGCACAGATACGCAGTATTTT
TRBD2	TRBV7-2	many	TRBJ2-5	CASSPPAGGQETQYF	TGTGCCAGCAGCCCCCCGGCGGGAGGGCAAGAGACCCAGTACTTC
-	TRBV5-1	-	TRBJ2-7	CASPGAYFSYEQYF	TGCGCCAGTCCGGGAGCATATTTTTCCTACGAGCAGTACTTC
-	TRBV2	-	TRBJ1-1	CAKHRGRNTEAFF	TGTGCCAAACACCGGGGCCGCAACACTGAAGCTTTCTTT
-	TRBV6-5	many	TRBJ1-2	CASSKGPYEIGYTF	TGTGCCAGCAGCAAAGGACCGTACGAGATTGGCTACACCTTC
TRBD2	TRBV29-1	-	TRBJ2-1	CSVTTGGYNEQFF	TGCAGCGTTACGACGGGGGGCTACAATGAGCAGTTCTTC
-	TRBV12-3/TRBV12-4	few	TRBJ2-1	CASSLRSPSAQGNEQFF	TGTGCCAGCAGTTTACGATCACCCAGTGCCCAAGGCAATGAGCAGTTCTTC
TRBD2	TRBV6-5	few	TRBJ2-3	CASSYLAGGQDTQYF	TGTGCCAGCAGTTACCTAGCGGGGGGGCAAGATACGCAGTATTTT
TRBD1	TRBV29-1	many	TRBJ2-6	CSVIGQGARGANVLTF	TGCAGCGTTATAGGACAGGGGGCGCGAGGGGCCAACGTCCTGACTTTC
TRBD1	TRBV7-9	many	TRBJ1-6	CASRATGVSPLHF	TGTGCCAGCAGAGCTACAGGGGTTTCACCCCTCCACTTT
TRBD2	TRBV7-9	many	TRBJ2-1	CASSSLAGWKDEQFF	TGTGCCAGCAGCTCGCTAGCGGGATGGAAGGATGAGCAGTTCTTC
TRBD2	TRBV7-2	-	TRBJ2-5	CASSFGTSGLGETQYF	TGTGCCAGCAGCTTCGGGACTAGCGGACTGGGAGAGACCCAGTACTTC
-	TRBV13	-	TRBJ2-5	CASSRTWGTQYF	TGTGCCAGCAGCCGGACCTGGGGGACCCAGTACTTC
-	TRBV20-1	many	TRBJ1-1	CSANPDTNTEAFF	TGCAGTGCTAACCCCGATACCAACACTGAAGCTTTCTTT
-	TRBV20-1	few	TRBJ2-7	CSANTVAGPGREQYF	TGCAGTGCTAATACCGTGGCAGGCCCTGGGCGCGAGCAGTACTTC
TRBD1	TRBV12-3/TRBV12-4	-	TRBJ1-1	CASSLETGDTEAFF	TGTGCCAGCAGTTTAGAGACAGGGGACACTGAAGCTTTCTTT
-	TRBV4-1	-	TRBJ2-1	CASSQVGQEQFF	TGCGCCAGCAGCCAAGTAGGACAGGAGCAGTTCTTC
-	TRBV11-1	many	TRBJ1-2	CASSPQGAQKGYTF	TGTGCCAGCAGCCCACAGGGTGCGCAAAAGGGCTACACCTTC
TRBD1	TRBV5-1	many	TRBJ1-6	CASSLEDRGHSPLHF	TGCGCCAGCAGCTTGGAAGACAGGGGGCATTCACCCCTCCACTTT
TRBD1	TRBV7-9	-	TRBJ1-1	CASSLGTGPEAFF	TGTGCCAGCAGCTTGGGGACAGGGCCTGAAGCTTTCTTT
-	TRBV29-1	many	TRBJ1-3	CSVALGASGNTIYF	TGCAGCGTTGCACTGGGGGCCTCTGGAAACACCATATATTTT
-	TRBV7-9	many	TRBJ2-3	CASSRNSDTQYF	TGTGCCAGCAGCAGAAATAGCGATACGCAGTATTTT
-	TRBV6-5	many	TRBJ1-1	CASSSSGRAVTEAFF	TGTGCCAGCAGTTCCTCCGGGAGGGCGGTCACTGAAGCTTTCTTT
TRBD1	TRBV12-3/TRBV12-4	many	TRBJ2-5	CASSRGQGRKTQYF	TGTGCCAGCAGTCGGGGACAGGGGAGGAAGACCCAGTACTTC
-	TRBV27	many	TRBJ2-7	CASSQTVSYEQYF	TGTGCCAGCAGCCAGACAGTATCCTACGAGCAGTACTTC
-	TRBV19	-	TRBJ1-4	CASSSSHGGKMEKLFF	TGTGCCAGTAGTTCCTCTCACGGGGGGAAGATGGAAAAACTGTTTTTT
-	TRBV7-9	many	TRBJ2-1	CASSYRQEHEQFF	TGTGCCAGCAGCTACCGACAGGAGCATGAGCAGTTCTTC
TRBD2	TRBV28	many	TRBJ2-2	CASTLAEWGTGELFF	TGTGCCAGCACCCTAGCGGAGTGGGGCACCGGGGAGCTGTTTTTT
-	TRBV5-1	few	TRBJ2-3	CASSLGQSTDTQYF	TGCGCCAGCAGCTTAGGGCAGAGCACAGATACGCAGTATTTT
-	TRBV7-8	many	TRBJ2-7	CASSSSGTKRYEQYF	TGTGCCAGCAGCTCATCCGGGACCAAACGATACGAGCAGTACTTC
TRBD1	TRBV2	-	TRBJ2-7	CASSVQGSEQYF	TGTGCCAGCAGTGTACAGGGGAGCGAGCAGTACTTC
-	TRBV7-2	-	TRBJ2-2	CASSFRNTGELFF	TGTGCCAGCAGTTTTAGGAACACCGGGGAGCTGTTTTTT
-	TRBV7-2	-	TRBJ2-3	CASSQVDTQYF	TGTGCCAGCAGCCAAGTGGATACGCAGTATTTT
-	TRBV4-1	-	TRBJ1-1	CASSQDPRENTEAFF	TGCGCCAGCAGCCAAGATCCCAGGGAAAACACTGAAGCTTTCTTT
TRBD1	TRBV28	few	TRBJ2-6	CASSRQGAAGANVLTF	TGTGCCAGCAGCAGACAGGGAGCGGCTGGGGCCAACGTCCTGACTTTC
-	TRBV6-1	many	TRBJ1-2	CASIASGPRDYGYTF	TGTGCCAGCATCGCGAGCGGGCCCAGGGACTATGGCTACACCTTC
-	TRBV30	few	TRBJ2-2	CAWREKGATGELFF	TGTGCCTGGAGGGAGAAAGGGGCCACCGGGGAGCTGTTTTTT
-	TRBV28	-	TRBJ2-6	CASSTDSSGANVLTF	TGTGCCAGCAGCACAGACTCCTCTGGGGCCAACGTCCTGACTTTC
TRBD1	TRBV19	few	TRBJ1-2	CASSMADRVFPGYTF	TGTGCCAGTAGTATGGCGGACAGGGTCTTCCCTGGCTACACCTTC
-	TRBV27	-	TRBJ2-3	CASSLSSLHTQYF	TGTGCCAGCAGTTTATCATCCCTACATACGCAGTATTTT
-	TRBV6-6	-	TRBJ2-1	CASTWEDYNEQFF	TGTGCCAGCACCTGGGAGGACTACAATGAGCAGTTCTTC
TRBD1	TRBV27	-	TRBJ2-5	CASSFVQGAESQYF	TGTGCCAGCAGTTTCGTGCAGGGGGCTGAATCCCAGTACTTC
-	TRBV10-3	few	TRBJ1-6	CAISESSPGQSPLHF	TGTGCCATCAGTGAGTCGAGTCCAGGGCAGTCACCCCTCCACTTT
-	TRBV20-1	many	TRBJ2-1	CSARDFEGKLEQFF	TGCAGTGCTAGAGATTTTGAAGGCAAATTAGAGCAGTTCTTC
TRBD1	TRBV27	few	TRBJ1-5	CASSLWGQSYNQPQHF	TGTGCCAGCAGTTTATGGGGACAGAGTTACAATCAGCCCCAGCATTTT
-	TRBV7-7	many	TRBJ2-7	CASSLERGNEQYF	TGTGCCAGCAGCTTAGAAAGGGGGAACGAGCAGTACTTC
-	TRBV5-1	many	TRBJ2-1	CASSFVRGYNEQFF	TGCGCCAGCAGCTTCGTCCGGGGATACAATGAGCAGTTCTTC